This T cell receptor beta chain was profiled in a study of blood T cells in healthy people across ages. With a J-beta primer mix and a sample-barcoded 5' primer, a second PCR ran about 7 to 12 cycles. Every cDNA was tagged by a template-switch adaptor with 12 random nucleotides. TCRdb re-analysed the 5' RACE reads in MiXCR, keeping a single row per CDR3 protein. The table lists 730,000 or so distinct CDR3 sequences, roughly 43% of them singletons. This clonotype has a handful of counts. Trimming shortened V by 0 bases and J by 2 bases, and 13 bases separated the two germline ends. The CDR3 length is 17 residues. Germline CDR1 MNHEY, CDR2 SVGEGT.

This receptor was taken from a man older than 75 in good health. The J gene is TRBJ2-2, the V gene TRBV6-2 or TRBV6-3; no clear D gene. Input material: blood. In DNA form, the CDR3 reads TGTGCCAGCAGTTACTCGAAGGGTTATCTTAACACCGGGGAGCTGTTTTTT. Amino acids: CASSYSKGYLNTGELFF.